This TCR beta chain was identified in a study of blood T cell repertoires in COVID-19. Study-level background: Donors in the United States, Italy and Spain gave samples during acute or convalescent COVID-19. PBMCs, B-cell-depleted T cells, or T cells were the source of the cDNA or gDNA that made up the material.

Enrolment of Seattle patients took place during active infection, and they were followed longitudinally. TCRdb keeps only in-frame clones here, not all; method: immunoSEQ multiplex PCR. The repertoire includes 300,000 to 400,000 clones, about 86% of them detected once, and under 8.5% sits in the top ten. There are 14 residues in the CDR3. Germline-derived CDR1 and CDR2 are SGHRS and YFSETQ. With 4 bases removed from V and 2 bases from J, the gap between germline ends came to 9 bases. The V call is TRBV5-1, the J call TRBJ2-2; tentatively, D is TRBD1 (5 bases). Sequenced: peripheral blood. This TCR was recovered from a woman aged 60 to 75 with COVID-19, enrolled during active disease. CDR3 DNA: TGCGCCAGCAGCGAAGGGGTTAACACCGGGGAGCTGTTTTTT. Protein: CASSEGVNTGELFF.